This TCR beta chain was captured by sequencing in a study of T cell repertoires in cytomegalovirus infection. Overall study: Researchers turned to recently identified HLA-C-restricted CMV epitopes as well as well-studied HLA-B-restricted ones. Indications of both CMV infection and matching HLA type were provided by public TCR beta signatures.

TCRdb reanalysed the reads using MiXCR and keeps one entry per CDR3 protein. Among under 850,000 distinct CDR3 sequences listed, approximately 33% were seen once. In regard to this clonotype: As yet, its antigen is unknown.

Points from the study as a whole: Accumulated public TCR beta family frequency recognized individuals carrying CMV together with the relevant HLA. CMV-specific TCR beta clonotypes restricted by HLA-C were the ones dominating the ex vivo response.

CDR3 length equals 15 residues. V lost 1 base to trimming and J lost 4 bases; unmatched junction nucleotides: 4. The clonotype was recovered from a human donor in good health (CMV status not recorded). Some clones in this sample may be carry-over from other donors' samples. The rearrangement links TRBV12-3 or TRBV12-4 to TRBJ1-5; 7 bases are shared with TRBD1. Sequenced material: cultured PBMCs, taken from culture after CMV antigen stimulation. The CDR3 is CASSLDRGWNQPQHF. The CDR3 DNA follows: TGTGCCAGCAGTTTAGACAGGGGATGGAATCAGCCCCAGCATTTT.